This TCR beta chain was sequenced for a study of shared clonotypes between healthy human individuals. CD45RO-negative cells were positively selected for CCR7, leaving out terminally differentiated effector memory CD45RA+ cells. Caucasian adults living in Nashville, Tennessee, provided all samples. The deep-level immunoSEQ assay was used. TCRdb's copy holds only in-frame clones and misses some; the assay was immunoSEQ multiplex PCR. Here the sample spans nearly 2 million clones, roughly 94% being singletons. The ends lost 5 bases at V and 4 bases at J; junction bases unmatched: 5. Per germline, CDR1 LNHNV and CDR2 YYDKDF (reference sequence). This CDR3 spans 14 amino acids.

The sequence was collected from a man aged 18 to 29 in good health. This chain connects TRBV15 to TRBJ2-3, with 8 bases lining up with TRBD2. The sequenced sample was naive CD8+ T cells sorted from blood. The CDR3 loop reads CATSGTRSPDTQYF. Written as DNA, the CDR3 is TGTGCCACCAGCGGGACTAGATCACCAGATACGCAGTATTTT.